The rows below give T cell receptor beta chains drawn from one sample of a study of blood T cell repertoires in COVID-19. Clones were read by immunoSEQ multiplex PCR, and TCRdb kept only the in-frame ones, dropping some. The sample lists around 270,000 clones; over 75% were seen once. Specimen: PBMCs or T cells enriched from blood (not recorded which). These receptors were collected from a woman younger than 45 who had recovered from COVID-19. The CDR3 runs from the conserved cysteine through the conserved F or W. D genes are given only for firm matches. Rows may omit the clone size; those that give it use once, few, many or a size class.

D: .; J: TRBJ2-3; size: once; V: TRBV7-2; DNA: TGTGCCAGCAGCTTGCCAGGCCGCACAGATACGCAGTATTTT; CDR3: CASSLPGRTDTQYF
D: TRBD1; J: TRBJ2-5; size: .; V: TRBV18; DNA: TGTGCCAGCTCACCAAGACAGGGTGAGACCCAGTACTTC; CDR3: CASSPRQGETQYF
D: TRBD1; J: TRBJ1-2; size: .; V: TRBV10-3; DNA: TGTGCCATCAGCACCGGGACAGGGAATGGCTACACCTTC; CDR3: CAISTGTGNGYTF
D: .; J: TRBJ2-3; size: .; V: TRBV7-7; DNA: TGTGCCAGCAGCCCAGGACTGGGAAACACAGATACGCAGTATTTT; CDR3: CASSPGLGNTDTQYF
D: TRBD2; J: TRBJ2-1; size: once; V: TRBV5-4; DNA: TGTGCCAGCAGCCAAGCCGGGGGGGGGACCTACAATGAGCAGTTCTTC; CDR3: CASSQAGGGTYNEQFF
D: TRBD2; J: TRBJ2-3; size: .; V: TRBV3-1/TRBV3-2; DNA: TGTGCCAGCAGCCAAGAAGGGAGGGAGGGACGGATCACAGATACGCAGTATTTT; CDR3: CASSQEGREGRITDTQYF
D: .; J: TRBJ1-2; size: .; V: TRBV7-2; DNA: TGTGCCAGCAGCTTTCGCGCGGGGCAAGGCTACACCTTC; CDR3: CASSFRAGQGYTF
D: TRBD2; J: TRBJ2-1; size: .; V: TRBV7-7; DNA: TGTGCCAGCAGCTCGGGACGGTTAATAGCGGGAGGGCCAGGGAATGAGCAGTTCTTC; CDR3: CASSSGRLIAGGPGNEQFF
D: TRBD1; J: TRBJ2-3; size: .; V: TRBV9; DNA: TGTGCCAGCAGCAGAAACCAGGGGGCCACCACAGATACGCAGTATTTT; CDR3: CASSRNQGATTDTQYF
D: TRBD1; J: TRBJ1-5; size: .; V: TRBV7-9; DNA: TGTGCCAGCAGCTATGGACAGGGCCAGCCCCAGCATTTT; CDR3: CASSYGQGQPQHF
D: TRBD1; J: TRBJ1-2; size: .; V: TRBV7-8; DNA: TGTGCCAGCAGCTTAGAGGTCGGACAGGCTATTGGCGGCTACACCTTC; CDR3: CASSLEVGQAIGGYTF
D: .; J: TRBJ2-2; size: few; V: TRBV9; DNA: TGTGCCAGCAGCCCACCGCGGACCGGGGAGCTGTTTTTT; CDR3: CASSPPRTGELFF
D: .; J: TRBJ2-2; size: .; V: TRBV23-1; DNA: TGCGCCAGCAGCCTACAGCAAACCGAGCCGGGGGAGACCCACACCGGGGAGCTGTTTTTT; CDR3: CASSLQQTEPGETHTGELFF
D: TRBD1; J: TRBJ1-3; size: .; V: TRBV30; DNA: TGTGCCTGGAGGGAATCAACAGGGGTCTCTGGAAACACCATATATTTT; CDR3: CAWRESTGVSGNTIYF
D: TRBD2; J: TRBJ2-5; size: once; V: TRBV6-5; DNA: TGTGCCAGCAGTCCGGGAGGAAGACAAGAGACCCAGTACTTC; CDR3: CASSPGGRQETQYF
D: TRBD2; J: TRBJ2-2; size: .; V: TRBV19; DNA: TGTGCCAGTAGTCCAATTTTGACTTCTAGCGGGGCCCTTACCGGGGAGCTGTTTTTT; CDR3: CASSPILTSSGALTGELFF
D: .; J: TRBJ1-1; size: .; V: TRBV28; DNA: TGTGCCAGCAGTTTTACGCAGGTGAACACTGAAGCTTTCTTT; CDR3: CASSFTQVNTEAFF
D: .; J: TRBJ2-2; size: .; V: TRBV2; DNA: TGTGCCAGCAGGGCGGGTGTCGGGGAGCTGTTTTTT; CDR3: CASRAGVGELFF
D: TRBD1; J: TRBJ1-1; size: .; V: TRBV7-3; DNA: TGTGCCAGCAGCTTATCAGGGGGAGGAACTGAAGCTTTCTTT; CDR3: CASSLSGGGTEAFF
D: TRBD1; J: TRBJ1-1; size: once; V: TRBV5-6; DNA: TGTGCCGCGACTGAAGGCCCACAGGGGTTCTACACTGAAGCTTTCTTT; CDR3: CAATEGPQGFYTEAFF
D: TRBD1; J: TRBJ1-1; size: .; V: TRBV19; DNA: TGTGCCAAAAGGGAACCGACAGGGGGCTGTATGAACACTGAAGCTTTCTTT; CDR3: CAKREPTGGCMNTEAFF
D: .; J: TRBJ1-5; size: .; V: TRBV20-1; DNA: TGCAGTGCTAGTCGCGAAGGGGGCAATCAGCCCCAGCATTTT; CDR3: CSASREGGNQPQHF
D: TRBD2; J: TRBJ2-1; size: .; V: TRBV9; DNA: TGTGCCAGCAGCGCGAGAGATTCTAGCGGGAGGGCCCCTCGGGGCTCCTACAATGAGCAGTTCTTC; CDR3: CASSARDSSGRAPRGSYNEQFF
D: .; J: TRBJ1-5; size: once; V: TRBV9; DNA: TGTGCCAGCAGCCTGGGGGGGGAATCCCGGTCGCCCCAGCATTTT; CDR3: CASSLGGESRSPQHF
D: .; J: TRBJ1-2; size: .; V: TRBV7-9; DNA: TGTGCCAGCAGCCTCCAAGGGGAAGACAGGTTTCGTGGCTACACCTTC; CDR3: CASSLQGEDRFRGYTF
D: TRBD1; J: TRBJ1-3; size: .; V: TRBV6-5; DNA: TGTGCCAGCAGGCGGACAGGTAGAAACACCATATATTTT; CDR3: CASRRTGRNTIYF
D: .; J: TRBJ2-6; size: .; V: TRBV25-1; DNA: TGTGCCAGCAGGAGAGGACAGGGAGGGCCTGGGGCCAACGTCCTGACTTTC; CDR3: CASRRGQGGPGANVLTF
D: .; J: TRBJ1-1; size: .; V: TRBV7-8; DNA: TGTGCCAGCAGCTCCCTTAGGGGCACTGAAGCTTTCTTT; CDR3: CASSSLRGTEAFF
D: .; J: TRBJ2-1; size: .; V: TRBV12-3/TRBV12-4; DNA: TGTGCCAGCAGCCAGGACAGCGGTGAGCAGTTCTTC; CDR3: CASSQDSGEQFF
D: .; J: TRBJ2-7; size: .; V: TRBV29-1; DNA: TGCAGCGTTGTCTCCAGGTACGAGCAGTACTTC; CDR3: CSVVSRYEQYF
D: .; J: TRBJ1-5; size: .; V: TRBV14; DNA: TGTGCCAGCAGCCAGAGGGAAGGAATAAGCAATCAGCCCCAGCATTTT; CDR3: CASSQREGISNQPQHF
D: .; J: TRBJ1-1; size: .; V: TRBV7-8; DNA: TGTGCCAGCAGCTTAGAAAACAGGGCCACTGAAGCTTTCTTT; CDR3: CASSLENRATEAFF
D: TRBD1; J: TRBJ2-7; size: .; V: TRBV7-9; DNA: TGTGCCAGCAGCTTAGCGCAATGGGACAGCTTGACCTACGAGCAGTACTTC; CDR3: CASSLAQWDSLTYEQYF
D: TRBD2; J: TRBJ2-7; size: once; V: TRBV3-1/TRBV3-2; DNA: TGTGCCAGCAGCCCGACTAGCGGGAGGGCCGTTCTAACCTACGAGCAGTACTTC; CDR3: CASSPTSGRAVLTYEQYF
D: .; J: TRBJ1-1; size: .; V: TRBV6-6; DNA: TGTGCCAGCAGTCGCGGGCAGGGAAGAGGCGGGAGCACTGAAGCTTTCTTT; CDR3: CASSRGQGRGGSTEAFF
D: .; J: TRBJ1-4; size: .; V: TRBV6-1; DNA: TGTGCCAGCAGTGAGGGTATACGGGGTGAAAAACTGTTTTTT; CDR3: CASSEGIRGEKLFF
D: TRBD2; J: TRBJ2-3; size: .; V: TRBV7-9; DNA: TGTGCCAGCAGCCTTAGCGGGGAAGGGACAGATACGCAGTATTTT; CDR3: CASSLSGEGTDTQYF
D: .; J: TRBJ1-2; size: .; V: TRBV28; DNA: TGTGCCAGCAGTGGGGCGACAGGAAGCTATGGCTACACCTTC; CDR3: CASSGATGSYGYTF